The 31 T cell receptor beta chains below come from one sample, sequenced in a study of shared clonotypes between healthy human individuals. Method: immunoSEQ multiplex PCR; TCRdb's copy keeps in-frame clones and lacks some. The sample contains nearly 1,000,000 clones, 70% to 85% of which appear only once. Sequenced material: memory CD4+ T cells sorted from blood. Regarding subset: CD45RA-negative fraction. The source of these receptors is a man between 18 and 29 years old in good health.

V and J are TRBV18 and TRBJ1-1, with unresolved D. V lost 4 bases and J 4 bases, leaving 16 bases between the germline ends. The CDR3 is 15 amino acids. CDR1 and CDR2 (germline): KGHSH, LQKENI. This CDR3 is CASSLSSYGPTEAFF. The CDR3, as DNA: TGTGCCAGCTCACTATCCTCCTATGGCCCCACTGAAGCTTTCTTT.

This clone showed up just a few times. This sequence joins TRBV7-9 and TRBJ1-2; D is uncertain. Trimming removed 4 bases from V and 3 bases from J, with 12 bases in between. Germline lookup yields CDR1 SEHNR and CDR2 FQNEAQ (reference sequence). The CDR3 consists of 14 residues. CDR3 nucleotides: TGTGCCAGCAGCTCAGCCCAAACAGACTATGGCTACACCTTC. Its protein is CASSSAQTDYGYTF.

The gene calls are TRBV7-9 and TRBJ2-5, with D unclear. V was shortened by 1 base and J by 4 bases, with 10 bases between the two germline ends. Germline V lookup: CDR1 SEHNR, CDR2 FQNEAQ (reference sequence). The CDR3 totals 14 residues. Written as DNA, the CDR3 is TGTGCCAGCAGCTTAGAAGTGGGGATAGAGACCCAGTACTTC. This gives the protein CASSLEVGIETQYF.

The rearrangement links TRBV28 to TRBJ1-2, with a possible D match to TRBD1 (5 bases). Between the trimmed V and J ends, which lost 7 bases and 3 bases, there was a span of 12 bases. This CDR3 is 13 amino acids long. Germline loops: CDR1 MDHEN, CDR2 SYDVKM. The CDR3 protein is CASKATAYYGYTF. In nucleotides, the CDR3 is TGTGCCAGCAAAGCGACAGCATACTATGGCTACACCTTC.

The rearrangement links TRBV5-5 to TRBJ1-5, with a weak D call TRBD1 (6 bases). Germline V gene sequence: CDR1 SGHKS, CDR2 YYEKEE (reference sequence). This CDR3 region has 15 residues. Trimming removed 4 bases at V and 7 bases at J, with 18 bases between. CDR3 loop: CASSRTGPLGQPQHF. The DNA of the CDR3 is TGTGCCAGCAGCCGTACAGGGCCCCTCGGGCAGCCCCAGCATTTT.

This sequence joins TRBV10-3 and TRBJ1-2, with TRBD1 identical over 7 bases. Germline loops: CDR1 ENHRY, CDR2 SYGVKD. V shed 2 bases, J shed 2 bases, and the junction held 2 bases outside the gene matches. The CDR3 is made up of 14 amino acids. The CDR3 DNA is TGTGCCATCAGTGAGCCACAGGGGAACTATGGCTACACCTTC. It encodes CAISEPQGNYGYTF.

This rearrangement joins TRBV5-1 to TRBJ1-1, with 9 bases matching TRBD1. Germline trimming cut 6 bases from V and 1 base from J; bases unmatched to any gene: 4. Germline lookup yields CDR1 SGHRS and CDR2 YFSETQ. The CDR3 has 14 amino acids. The chain's CDR3 is CASMGQGANTEAFF. The CDR3 coding sequence is TGCGCCAGCATGGGACAGGGAGCGAACACTGAAGCTTTCTTT.

The V call is TRBV13, the J call TRBJ2-1; the D gene is possibly TRBD1 (6 bases). CDR3 length equals 12 residues. Per the germline V gene, CDR1 is PRHDT and CDR2 is FYEKMQ (reference sequence). Trimming removed 1 base at V and 9 bases at J, with 7 bases between. The CDR3 reads CASSLDRVEQFF. Here the CDR3 DNA reads TGTGCCAGCAGCTTAGACAGGGTTGAGCAGTTCTTC.

J is TRBJ2-3 and V is TRBV2, with 9 positions matching TRBD2. The V gene end was trimmed by 2 bases and the J gene end by 9 bases; junction bases not matched to a gene: 3. Germline CDR1 and CDR2: SNHLY and FYNNEI. The CDR3 runs 13 residues. CDR3 amino acids: CASSERAGGTQYF. CDR3 DNA sequence: TGTGCCAGCAGTGAAAGGGCGGGGGGGACGCAGTATTTT.

Comments on this clone: The same CDR3 can be traced to other DNA sequences in this sample. The rearrangement joins TRBV11-2 to TRBJ1-6; D is unresolved. The V gene's germline CDR1 is SGHAT and CDR2 FQNNGV. Trimming removed 1 base from V and 0 bases from J, with 7 bases in between. This CDR3 spans 16 amino acids. The CDR3 reads CASSLGQSSYNSPLHF. In DNA, the CDR3 is TGTGCCAGCAGCTTAGGGCAAAGCTCCTATAATTCACCCCTCCACTTT.

CDR3 sequence (DNA): TGCGCCAGCAGCTTGGCAACTCAGAGCTCCTACGAGCAGTACTTC. It encodes CASSLATQSSYEQYF. The chain carries TRBV5-1 and TRBJ2-7; D ambiguous. V dropped 0 bases and J dropped 0 bases, with 10 bases sitting between them. Germline-derived CDR1 and CDR2 are SGHRS and YFSETQ. The CDR3 has 15 amino acids.

A remark on this clone: The sample carries other DNA sequences with the same CDR3. The chain employs TRBV5-1 and TRBJ2-7, with D possibly matching TRBD2 (5 bases). The CDR3 extends over 15 amino acids. The germline V gene encodes CDR1 SGHRS and CDR2 YFSETQ. Trimming pared 0 bases from V and 1 base from J, leaving 11 bases between. CDR3 DNA: TGCGCCAGCAGCTTGGTCGGAGGATCGTCCTACGAGCAGTACTTC. It encodes CASSLVGGSSYEQYF.

V and J are TRBV11-2 and TRBJ2-5, with TRBD2 matching 14 bases. The CDR3 has 17 residues. Germline lookup yields CDR1 SGHAT and CDR2 FQNNGV. The J segment lost 5 bases and the V segment lost 2 bases, leaving 7 bases of the junction unmatched. The CDR3 DNA sequence: TGTGCCAGCAGCTTACTCCTCGGACTAGCGGGGGGTGAGACCCAGTACTTC. Amino acid sequence: CASSLLLGLAGGETQYF.

V gene TRBV5-1 combines with J gene TRBJ2-5, with a tentative D call TRBD1 (6 bases). The CDR3 contains 14 residues. The ends were cut back, 0 bases at V and 4 bases at J, with 10 bases in the middle. The V gene's germline CDR1 is SGHRS and CDR2 YFSETQ. The CDR3 region has the DNA TGCGCCAGCAGCTTGGCCCAGGGGATAGAGACCCAGTACTTC. Protein: CASSLAQGIETQYF.

CDR3 in amino acids: CASSPTSGPTYNEQFF. The CDR3 DNA reads as TGTGCCAGCTCCCCCACTAGCGGACCAACTTACAATGAGCAGTTCTTC. The chain employs TRBV18 and TRBJ2-1; 8 bases align to TRBD2. CDR3 length: 16 amino acids. The germline CDR1 and CDR2 sequences are KGHSH and LQKENI. V shed 6 bases and J 4 bases; nucleotides not matched to a gene: 11.

The J gene is TRBJ2-1, the V gene TRBV2, with TRBD2 matching over 14 bases. V was clipped by 4 bases and J by 1 base; unmatched bases: 15. The CDR3 has 21 residues. CDR1 is SNHLY and CDR2 is FYNNEI in the germline V gene. The CDR3 DNA follows: TGTGCCAGCAGTGTGACTAGCGGGGGGGATAACAGAATAGATTCCTACAATGAGCAGTTCTTC. This gives the protein CASSVTSGGDNRIDSYNEQFF.

The genes are TRBV5-8 and TRBJ2-1; 9 bases agree with TRBD2. The germline gives CDR1 SGHTS, CDR2 YDEGEE. V shed 9 bases, J shed 12 bases, and the junction held 7 bases outside the gene matches. The CDR3 sequence is 11 residues long. CDR3 nucleotide sequence: TGTGCCACTCAAGCGGGAGGAGCGCAGTTCTTC. Residues: CATQAGGAQFF.

This chain joins TRBV5-1 and TRBJ2-4; D is possibly TRBD2 (5 bases). CDR3 length equals 15 residues. V was clipped by 4 bases and J by 0 bases, with 11 bases between them. Germline values: CDR1 SGHRS, CDR2 YFSETQ. CDR3 bases: TGCGCCAGCAGCCCGGGAATGGTAGCCAAAAACATTCAGTACTTC. It codes for CASSPGMVAKNIQYF.

The genes are TRBV19 and TRBJ1-2, with TRBD1 identical over 7 bases. Losses at the gene ends were 4 bases for V and 8 bases for J; bases not matched to a gene: 7. This CDR3 comprises 13 residues. Germline lookup yields CDR1 LNHDA and CDR2 SQIVND (reference sequence). The CDR3 loop is CASSSDRVGGYTF. The CDR3, as DNA: TGTGCCAGTAGTAGCGACAGGGTCGGCGGCTACACCTTC. The full variable domain, rest sourced from reference TRBV19 and TRBJ1-2, is DGGITQSPKYLFRKEGQNVTLSCEQNLNHDAMYWYRQDPGQGLRLIYYSQIVNDFQKGDIAEGYSVSREKKESFPLTVTSAQKNPTAFYLCASSSDRVGGYTFGSGTRLTVV.

The chain joins TRBV6-1 to TRBJ1-2; 10 bases agree with TRBD1. Germline CDR1 and CDR2: MNHNS and SASEGT. The CDR3 runs to 17 residues. J gave up 0 bases and V 4 bases, and 8 bases lay outside the gene matches. Here the CDR3 reads CASSGGTGASTNYGYTF. CDR3 bases: TGTGCCAGCAGTGGGGGGACAGGGGCCTCTACTAACTATGGCTACACCTTC.

The sample holds a few counts of this clone. The chain uses TRBV5-1 and TRBJ2-1; TRBD1 aligns across 10 bases. Germline values: CDR1 SGHRS, CDR2 YFSETQ. After removal of 4 bases from V and 8 bases from J, the junction contained 6 bases not matched to a gene. CDR3 length equals 14 residues. CDR3 region: CASSPGTGADEQFF. In DNA, the CDR3 is TGCGCCAGCAGCCCCGGGACAGGGGCTGATGAGCAGTTCTTC. The whole variable domain, remainder taken from reference TRBV5-1 and TRBJ2-1, is KAGVTQTPRYLIKTRGQQVTLSCSPISGHRSVSWYQQTPGQGLQFLFEYFSETQRNKGNFPGRFSGRQFSNSRSEMNVSTLELGDSALYLCASSPGTGADEQFFGPGTRLTVL.

At least ten counts were recorded for this clone. This chain joins TRBV21-1 and TRBJ2-5; no DNA check was done on the table's D call, TRBD2. TRBV21-1 counts as a pseudogene. The CDR3 sequence is 9 residues long. CDR3 sequence reads: CGNRETQYF. CDR3 coding DNA: TGCGGTAATCGAGAGACCCAGTACTTC.

This chain links TRBV30 with TRBJ2-3; TRBD2 might be the D (6 bases). This CDR3 is 12 amino acids long. Trimming removed 7 bases at V and 5 bases at J, with 13 bases between. Germline V gives CDR1 GTSNPN, CDR2 SVGIG (reference sequence). In nucleotides, the CDR3 is TGTGCCTCGGGACTCGGGAGAGATACGCAGTATTTT. Translation gives CASGLGRDTQYF. Looking up the rest from reference TRBV30 and TRBJ2-3 gives the full variable domain: SQTIHQWPATLVQPVGSPLSLECTVEGTSNPNLYWYRQAAGRGLQLLFYSVGIGQISSEVPQNLSASRPQDRQFILSSKKLLLSDSGFYLCASGLGRDTQYFGPGTRLTVL.

This clone was observed a single time. This rearrangement joins TRBV27 to TRBJ1-1; D gene uncertain. V was cut by 11 bases and J by 4 bases, with 23 bases left in between. Germline V CDR1 and CDR2: MNHEY, SMNVEV (reference sequence). The CDR3 consists of 15 residues. The CDR3 region is CAGVRTPGRSTEAFF. DNA of the CDR3: TGTGCCGGCGTAAGGACTCCCGGAAGGAGCACTGAAGCTTTCTTT.

This clone has a single count. V usage is TRBV6-1 and J usage is TRBJ2-7; D may match TRBD1 or TRBD2 (5 bases each). V dropped 1 base and J dropped 4 bases, with 11 bases sitting between them. The CDR3 has 14 amino acids. Germline assignment: CDR1 MNHNS and CDR2 SASEGT. For the CDR3, the DNA is TGTGCCAGCAGTGAAGTCGAGGGGCGGTACGAGCAGTACTTC. It translates to CASSEVEGRYEQYF.

This clone came up many times. The chain couples TRBV7-8 to TRBJ2-5; D unclear. The germline gives CDR1 SGHVS, CDR2 FQNEAQ. This CDR3 comprises 11 residues. V lost 4 bases to trimming and J lost 9 bases, with 9 bases between them. The CDR3 spells CASSSERPQYF. The CDR3 DNA sequence: TGTGCCAGCAGCTCTGAGAGGCCCCAGTACTTC.

The chain recombines TRBV2 with TRBJ1-6; tentatively, D is TRBD1 (5 bases). Trimming left V 7 bases short and J 9 bases short, with 19 bases between. CDR1 and CDR2 from the germline V gene are SNHLY and FYNNEI. This CDR3 spans 15 amino acids. CDR3 bases: TGTGCCAGCATAGGGGACCGTTGGGGAGCTTCACCCCTCCACTTT. This encodes CASIGDRWGASPLHF.

This clone has just one count. The genes are TRBV5-1 and TRBJ2-2, with 7 positions matching TRBD1. The CDR3 is 14 residues long. J was trimmed by 4 bases and V by 3 bases; bases with no gene match: 3. From germline, CDR1 is SGHRS and CDR2 YFSETQ. CDR3: CASSSQGLTGELFF. CDR3 coding DNA: TGCGCCAGCAGCTCACAGGGGCTCACCGGGGAGCTGTTTTTT.

CDR3 DNA: TGTGCCAGCAGCTTACTAGCGGGGTTGGAGACCCAGTACTTC. Protein product: CASSLLAGLETQYF. The V gene is TRBV7-6, the J gene TRBJ2-5; 9 positions agree with TRBD2. The V segment lost 2 bases and the J segment 5 bases; nucleotides outside the gene matches: 3. Germline lookup yields CDR1 SGHVS and CDR2 FNYEAQ. This CDR3 has 14 amino acids. Full variable domain (rest looked up from reference TRBV7-6 and TRBJ2-5): GAGVSQSPRYKVTKRGQDVALRCDPISGHVSLYWYRQALGQGPEFLTYFNYEAQQDKSGLPNDRFSAERPEGSISTLTIQRTEQRDSAMYRCASSLLAGLETQYFGPGTRLLVL.

The V and J genes are TRBV27 and TRBJ1-3; possibly TRBD1 for D (5 bases). This CDR3 has 16 residues. Trimming took off 1 base at V and 2 bases at J, with 12 bases between the two ends. Per germline, CDR1 MNHEY and CDR2 SMNVEV (reference sequence). Here the CDR3 DNA reads TGTGCCAGCAGTTTATATGGGGCAGGGACTGGAAACACCATATATTTT. This codes for CASSLYGAGTGNTIYF.

The table lists this clone with a count of one. The chain combines TRBV29-1 with TRBJ2-1; TRBD2 matches at 9 bases. The CDR3 runs 16 residues. The ends lost 0 bases at V and 7 bases at J; junction bases unmatched: 10. The germline V gene encodes CDR1 SQVTM and CDR2 ANQGSEA. DNA of the CDR3: TGCAGCGTTGAAGACAGGGCAGCGGGAGGCAGGAATGAGCAGTTCTTC. It codes for CSVEDRAAGGRNEQFF.